A selection of T cell receptor beta chains follows, all from one sample in a study of human T cells and chemical hapten exposure. TCRdb re-derived calls from the RACE reads in MiXCR, one entry per CDR3 protein. The sample includes under 450,000 distinct CDR3 sequences, about 6% seen only once; the top ten take less than 6.5%. The specimen comprised whole blood, sampled in connection with sensitization to the hapten diphenylcyclopropenone (DPC). These receptors were collected from a woman aged 18-35 years with alopecia areata. Some clones in this sample may be carry-over from other donors' samples. The CDR3 runs from the conserved cysteine through the conserved F or W. The order of the fields is V gene, clone size, CDR3 protein. Only part of the rows carry a size: once, few, many, or a class if the clone is expanded.

TRBV29-1 few CSVGTGYAEAFF
TRBV7-9 - CASSLGLNDEQFF
TRBV27 few CASSCSSNQTGGRRTEAKNIQYF
TRBV28 few CASSPTRAGANVLTF
TRBV25-1 many CASRTGNQPQHF
TRBV9 - CASSVATYLDTQYF
TRBV9 - CASSLTFGKDYGYTF
TRBV25-1 many CASSESGQYTEAFF
TRBV6-1 - CASSEAGGGNIQYF
TRBV9 - CASSVGGTGVNEQFF
TRBV9 few CASSVTGTGLNEQYF
TRBV4-2 - CASSPDRARNYGYTF
TRBV20-1 - CSARGPLLFSSYNEQFF
TRBV29-1 many CSAVSSGNTIYF
TRBV4-3 many CASSPTGRVYEQYF
TRBV27 few CASSLNDRGSEAFF
TRBV6-6 few CASMRGLGEKLFF